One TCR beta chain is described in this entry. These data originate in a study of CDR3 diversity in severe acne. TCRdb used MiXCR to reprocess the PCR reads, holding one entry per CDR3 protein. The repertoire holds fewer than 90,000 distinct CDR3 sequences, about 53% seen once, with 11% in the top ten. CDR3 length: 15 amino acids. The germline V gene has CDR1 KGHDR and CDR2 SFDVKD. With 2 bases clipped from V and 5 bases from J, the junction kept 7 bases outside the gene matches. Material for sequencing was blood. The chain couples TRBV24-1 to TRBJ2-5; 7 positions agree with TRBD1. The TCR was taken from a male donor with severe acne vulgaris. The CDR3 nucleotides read TGTGCCACCAGTGATTCGACGACAGGGCGGGAGACCCAGTACTTC. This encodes CATSDSTTGRETQYF.